What follows are 8 T cell receptor beta chains derived from one specimen sequenced in a study of T cells in Graves' hyperthyroidism and ophthalmopathy. Amplification of TCR beta CDR3 regions was performed using RNA transcripts as template. During a first-round RT-PCR of the TCR CDR3, the HTBI primer set was used. TCRdb redid the calling of the multiplex PCR reads with MiXCR, one entry per CDR3 protein. Of a few hundred thousand distinct CDR3 sequences in the sample, about 17% are singletons; the top ten hold 44%. The sequencing input was blood. The receptors here all came from a man aged 35 to 55 with Graves' hyperthyroidism.

This clonotype was detected many times. The genes are TRBV20-1 and TRBJ2-5; D not resolved. The CDR3 totals 14 residues. CDR1 and CDR2 (germline): DFQATT, SNEGSKA (reference sequence). V dropped 0 bases and J dropped 2 bases, with 10 bases sitting between them. The chain's CDR3 is CSARDNGWQETQYF. The CDR3 coding sequence is TGCAGTGCTAGAGATAACGGGTGGCAAGAGACCCAGTACTTC.

This clonotype showed up just a few times. A much larger clonotype is one base distant, so this may be a read error. This rearrangement joins TRBV2 to TRBJ2-3; D might be TRBD2 (5 bases). CDR3 size: 14 residues. CDR1 and CDR2 from the germline V gene are SNHLY and FYNNEI. V dropped 10 bases and J dropped 5 bases, with 19 bases sitting between them. CDR3 amino acids: CATPTGRRRDTQYF. CDR3 DNA sequence: TGTGCCACCCCTACGGGGAGACGGAGAGATACGCAGTATTTT.

This clonotype was counted many times. The rearrangement uses TRBV5-1 and TRBJ2-3; 8 nucleotides line up with TRBD1. The CDR3 consists of 16 residues. Germline V gives CDR1 SGHRS, CDR2 YFSETQ. The V segment lost 3 bases and the J segment 1 base; nucleotides outside the gene matches: 7. For the CDR3, the DNA is TGCGCCAGCAGCTCGGGTCAGGGGGCTCGCACAGATACGCAGTATTTT. Amino acid sequence: CASSSGQGARTDTQYF.

The sample holds many counts of this clonotype. The V gene is TRBV7-2, the J gene TRBJ1-1; the D gene is possibly TRBD1 (6 bases). Germline-derived CDR1 and CDR2 are SGHTA and FQGNSA. V was pared by 3 bases and J by 2 bases, with 19 bases between. This CDR3 spans 17 amino acids. The DNA of the CDR3 is TGTGCCAGCAGCTTTCCCGTTTACAGGGAAAGTAACACTGAAGCTTTCTTT. This sequence encodes CASSFPVYRESNTEAFF.

This clonotype was detected ten times or more. This chain uses TRBV7-9 with TRBJ2-5; D is perhaps TRBD1 (5 bases). The length of the CDR3 is 11 residues. Between the trimmed V and J ends, which lost 8 bases and 5 bases, there was a span of 9 bases. CDR1 is SEHNR, CDR2 FQNEAQ, per germline (reference sequence). CDR3 in amino acids: CASSPGETQYF. CDR3 DNA: TGTGCCAGCTCACCAGGGGAGACCCAGTACTTC.

Points on this clonotype: Since a much larger clone is just one base distant, this may be a read error. The chain joins TRBV7-2 to TRBJ1-1; 7 bases line up with TRBD1. The CDR3 runs 15 residues. The germline V gene has CDR1 SGHTA and CDR2 FQGNSA. This chain's CDR3 is CASSFTGTANAEAFF. In nucleotides, the CDR3 is TGTGCCAGCAGCTTTACCGGGACAGCGAACGCTGAAGCTTTCTTT.

This clonotype was detected a few times. The chain has TRBV9 and TRBJ1-2; TRBD1 matches at 7 bases. Germline V CDR1 and CDR2: SGDLS, YYNGEE. The CDR3 loop spans 14 amino acids. V trimming: 4 bases; J trimming: 5 bases; junction bases outside the gene matches: 8. CDR3 region: CASSPRQGVYGYTF. The DNA of the CDR3 is TGTGCCAGCAGCCCACGACAGGGAGTTTATGGCTACACCTTC.

This clonotype has ten or more counts. The chain joins TRBV18 to TRBJ2-1, with 10 bases identical to TRBD1. CDR1 is KGHSH, CDR2 LQKENI, per germline. CDR3 size: 15 residues. With V trimmed by 1 base and J by 6 bases, 3 bases remained unmatched. The CDR3 DNA reads TGTGCCAGCTCACCACTCCGGGACAGGGGCAATGAGCAGTTCTTC. This gives the protein CASSPLRDRGNEQFF.